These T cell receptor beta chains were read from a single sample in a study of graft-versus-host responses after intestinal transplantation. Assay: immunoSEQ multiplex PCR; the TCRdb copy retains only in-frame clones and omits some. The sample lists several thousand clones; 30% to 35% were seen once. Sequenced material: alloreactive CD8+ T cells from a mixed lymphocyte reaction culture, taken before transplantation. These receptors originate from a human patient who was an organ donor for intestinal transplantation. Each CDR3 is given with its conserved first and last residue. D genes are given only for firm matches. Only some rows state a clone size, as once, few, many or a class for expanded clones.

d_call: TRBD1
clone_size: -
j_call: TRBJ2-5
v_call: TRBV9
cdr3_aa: CASSPQDRGRGETQYF
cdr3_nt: TGTGCCAGCAGCCCCCAGGACAGGGGGCGCGGGGAGACCCAGTACTTC

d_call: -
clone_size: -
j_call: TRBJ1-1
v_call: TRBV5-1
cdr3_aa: CASSLVGRTNTEAFF
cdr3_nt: TGCGCCAGCAGCTTGGTTGGCAGAACGAACACTGAAGCTTTCTTT

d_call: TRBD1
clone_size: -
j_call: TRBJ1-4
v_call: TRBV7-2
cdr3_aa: CASSLGDRAWEKLFF
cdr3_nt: TGTGCCAGCAGCTTAGGGGACAGGGCTTGGGAAAAACTGTTTTTT

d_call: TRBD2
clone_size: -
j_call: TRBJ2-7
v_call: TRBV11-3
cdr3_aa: CASTAGTSSYEQYF
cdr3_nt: TGTGCCAGCACCGCCGGGACTAGCAGCTACGAGCAGTACTTC

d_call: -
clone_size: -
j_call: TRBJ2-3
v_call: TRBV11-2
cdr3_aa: CASSLVGAGAGYF
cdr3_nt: -

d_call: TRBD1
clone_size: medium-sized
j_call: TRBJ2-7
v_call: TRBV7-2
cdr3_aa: CASSPTGTGGYEQYF
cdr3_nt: TGTGCCAGCAGCCCTACCGGGACAGGGGGCTACGAGCAGTACTTC

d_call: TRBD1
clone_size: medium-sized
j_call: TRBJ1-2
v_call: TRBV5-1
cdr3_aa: CASSWGTFRTGIRYTF
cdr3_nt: TGCGCCAGCAGCTGGGGGACCTTCAGGACAGGGATAAGGTACACCTTC

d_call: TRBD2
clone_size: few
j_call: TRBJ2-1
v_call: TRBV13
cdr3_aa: CASSLQLAGVTYNEQFF
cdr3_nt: TGTGCCAGCAGCCTACAACTAGCGGGCGTTACCTACAATGAGCAGTTCTTC

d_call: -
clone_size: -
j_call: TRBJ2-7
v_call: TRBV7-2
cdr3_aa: CASSFSRVRTYEQYF
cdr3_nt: TGTGCCAGCAGCTTTAGCAGGGTGCGGACCTACGAGCAGTACTTC

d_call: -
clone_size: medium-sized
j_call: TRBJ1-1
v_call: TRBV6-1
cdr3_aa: CASQGNSAEAFF
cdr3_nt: TGTGCCTCCCAGGGGAATTCGGCTGAAGCTTTCTTT

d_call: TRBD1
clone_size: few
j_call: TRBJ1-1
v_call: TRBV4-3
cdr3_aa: CASSLQGTEAFF
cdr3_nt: TGCGCCAGCAGCCTACAGGGGACTGAAGCTTTCTTT

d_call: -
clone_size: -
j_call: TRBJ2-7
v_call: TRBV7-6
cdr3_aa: CASSPGAGRPYEQYF
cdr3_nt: TGTGCCAGCAGCCCTGGGGCCGGCAGGCCCTACGAGCAGTACTTC

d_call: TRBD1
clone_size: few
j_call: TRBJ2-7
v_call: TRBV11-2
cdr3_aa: CASSLTQGAYYEQYF
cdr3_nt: TGTGCCAGCAGCTTAACCCAGGGGGCGTACTACGAGCAGTACTTC

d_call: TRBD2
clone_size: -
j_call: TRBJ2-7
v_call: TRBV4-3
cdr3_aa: CASSPGGGAYEQYF
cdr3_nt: TGCGCCAGCAGCCCCGGCGGGGGGGCCTACGAGCAGTACTTC

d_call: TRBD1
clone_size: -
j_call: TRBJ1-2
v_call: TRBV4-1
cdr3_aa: CASSQDWGTDYGYTF
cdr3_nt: TGCGCCAGCAGCCAAGATTGGGGGACAGACTATGGCTACACCTTC

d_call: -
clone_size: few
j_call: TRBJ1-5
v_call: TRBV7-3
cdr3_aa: CASSLWGRNQPQHF
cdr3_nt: TGTGCCAGCAGCTTATGGGGGCGGAATCAGCCCCAGCATTTT

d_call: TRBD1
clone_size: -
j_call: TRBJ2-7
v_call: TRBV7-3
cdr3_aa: CASSLGPGQPYYEQYF
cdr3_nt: TGTGCCAGCAGCTTAGGCCCGGGACAGCCCTACTACGAGCAGTACTTC